This TCR beta chain derives from a study of blood T cell repertoires in COVID-19. Here immunoSEQ multiplex PCR was the method, and the copy in TCRdb shows in-frame clones only, minus some. The sample comprises 110,000 to 150,000 clones, over 80% of which are singletons, and 1.6% rests with the top ten. The CDR3 length is 15 residues. Germline V gene data show CDR1 as SNHLY and CDR2 as FYNNEI. Unmatched junction bases numbered 11, after V lost 7 bases and J lost 8 bases. The TCR originated in a human donor in a cohort sampled during active COVID-19. The chain combines TRBV2 with TRBJ1-4, with 9 bases lining up with TRBD1. Sequencing was performed on peripheral blood. CDR3: CASTHATGGGEKLFF. CDR3 sequence (DNA): TGTGCCAGCACTCACGCGACAGGGGGTGGCGAAAAACTGTTTTTT.